The source of this TCR beta chain is a study of blood T cell repertoires in COVID-19. Per the germline V gene, CDR1 is SNHLY and CDR2 is FYNNEI. V was pared by 6 bases and J by 5 bases, with 6 bases of the junction left unmatched. There are 13 residues in the CDR3. Up to 2 weeks before entering the study, exposed participants had met a COVID-19 case. Assay: immunoSEQ multiplex PCR; the TCRdb copy retains only in-frame clones and omits some. The table lists 350,000 to 400,000 clones, approximately 89% of them singletons. This clonotype was obtained from a woman aged 40 to 50 who had been exposed to COVID-19. Sequences were obtained from PBMCs or T cells enriched from blood (not recorded which). The chain recombines TRBV2 with TRBJ1-2; 7 positions agree with TRBD1. The DNA of the CDR3 is TGTGCCAGCAGACTTGGGACAGTGTATGGCTACACCTTC. It encodes CASRLGTVYGYTF.